This is a list of T cell receptor beta chains from one sample in a study of T cell responses to AZD1222 COVID-19 vaccine. Profiled with immunoSEQ multiplex PCR; TCRdb holds only in-frame clones, not every one. The profile shows around 95,000 clones, roughly 90% of them singletons. The sample in question was peripheral blood, obtained on day 0 of AZD1222 vaccination. The receptors derive from an adult in good health. Both conserved end residues are part of each CDR3. The D gene is left open where the match is weak. A clone size is listed for some rows: how often the clone was seen (once, few, many), or a class if it is expanded.

-	-	TRBJ2-1	TRBV19	CASSNPGTDYNEQFF	TGTGCCAGTAGCAACCCTGGGACGGACTACAATGAGCAGTTCTTC
-	-	TRBJ1-2	TRBV18	CASSPGHFNYGYTF	TGTGCCAGCTCGCCCGGACACTTTAACTATGGCTACACCTTC
-	-	TRBJ1-1	TRBV12-3/TRBV12-4	CASSFRNTEAFF	TGTGCCAGCAGTTTCCGGAACACTGAAGCTTTCTTT
-	-	TRBJ2-5	TRBV5-8	CASSLGFGETQYF	TGTGCCAGCAGCCTGGGTTTTGGAGAGACCCAGTACTTC
-	-	TRBJ1-5	TRBV6-1	CASSDPPDGLVQPQHF	TGTGCCAGCAGTGACCCCCCCGACGGTCTGGTTCAGCCCCAGCATTTT
few	-	TRBJ2-5	TRBV7-2	CASRKLGETQYF	TGTGCCAGCAGAAAACTCGGGGAGACCCAGTACTTC
many	TRBD1	TRBJ2-7	TRBV4-3	CASSQEAGTGGVEQYF	TGCGCCAGCAGCCAAGAAGCCGGGACAGGGGGCGTCGAGCAGTACTTC
-	-	TRBJ1-1	TRBV18	CASSPPGGRGNTEAFF	TGTGCCAGCTCACCACCGGGTGGCAGGGGGAACACTGAAGCTTTCTTT
-	-	TRBJ2-1	TRBV7-3	CASSFTTGEQFF	TGTGCCAGCAGCTTTACCACGGGGGAGCAGTTCTTC
-	-	TRBJ1-2	TRBV15	CATSSQWALDISNYGYTF	TGTGCCACCAGCAGTCAATGGGCCCTGGACATCTCTAACTATGGCTACACCTTC
once	-	TRBJ1-4	TRBV5-1	CASSLAPGGATNEKLFF	TGCGCCAGCAGCTTGGCCCCGGGGGGAGCAACTAATGAAAAACTGTTTTTT
-	-	TRBJ1-1	TRBV6-2/TRBV6-3	CASSYSAGGGTEAFF	TGTGCCAGCAGTTACTCCGCGGGCGGGGGGACTGAAGCTTTCTTT
-	TRBD1	TRBJ2-7	TRBV5-1	CASSLVSGGQGDYEQYF	TGCGCCAGCAGCTTGGTCAGTGGGGGACAGGGGGACTACGAGCAGTACTTC
-	-	TRBJ2-1	TRBV24-1	CATSASGSYNEQFF	TGTGCCACCAGTGCAAGCGGCTCCTACAATGAGCAGTTCTTC
-	-	TRBJ1-2	TRBV3-1/TRBV3-2	CASSQAAFHYGYTF	TGTGCCAGCAGCCAAGCGGCGTTTCACTATGGCTACACCTTC
-	TRBD2	TRBJ2-7	TRBV6-5	CASSYSGLAGGEQYF	TGTGCCAGCAGTTACTCGGGGTTAGCGGGAGGCGAGCAGTACTTC
-	TRBD1	TRBJ2-3	TRBV4-2	CASSRGTGRPKLSTDTQYF	TGTGCCAGCAGCCGGGGGACAGGGAGGCCAAAATTATCCACAGATACGCAGTATTTT
-	TRBD1	TRBJ1-2	TRBV28	CASSSGTGKDGYTF	TGTGCCAGCAGCTCAGGGACAGGGAAGGATGGCTACACCTTC
-	TRBD1	TRBJ2-3	TRBV18	CASSLGTAPGLDTQYF	TGTGCCAGCTCACTGGGGACAGCCCCGGGGTTGGATACGCAGTATTTT
-	-	TRBJ1-1	TRBV7-9	CASSLAQGTLSGMTEAFF	TGTGCCAGCAGCTTAGCGCAGGGGACCCTTTCGGGAATGACTGAAGCTTTCTTT
once	-	TRBJ2-7	TRBV29-1	CSAKQGFGYEQYF	TGCAGCGCTAAACAGGGTTTCGGCTACGAGCAGTACTTC
once	-	TRBJ2-2	TRBV5-1	CASHPDITTNTGELFF	TGCGCCAGTCATCCAGACATTACTACGAACACCGGGGAGCTGTTTTTT
-	TRBD1	TRBJ1-3	TRBV27	CASSPSRTGGERRNTIYF	TGTGCCAGCAGTCCTTCCCGGACAGGGGGAGAACGTAGAAACACCATATATTTT
-	TRBD1	TRBJ1-2	TRBV4-1	CASSQALGLTGDYGYTF	TGCGCCAGCAGCCAAGCATTGGGGTTGACAGGGGATTATGGCTACACCTTC
-	TRBD1	TRBJ2-7	TRBV7-9	CASSSSGDRDYEQYF	TGTGCCAGCAGCTCCTCTGGAGACAGGGACTACGAGCAGTACTTC
few	TRBD1	TRBJ2-6	TRBV24-1	CATSASGTGGLSGANVLTF	TGTGCCACCAGTGCCTCCGGGACAGGGGGCCTCTCTGGGGCCAACGTCCTGACTTTC
-	-	TRBJ2-3	TRBV6-6	CASSYHRTSTDTQYF	TGTGCCAGCAGTTACCACCGTACTAGCACAGATACGCAGTATTTT
-	-	TRBJ1-6	TRBV6-5	CASSYEGSSYNSPLHF	TGTGCCAGCAGTTATGAGGGGAGCTCCTATAATTCACCCCTCCACTTT
once	-	TRBJ1-1	TRBV7-2	CASSLRATNTEAFF	TGTGCCAGCAGCCTCCGGGCCACGAACACTGAAGCTTTCTTT
-	TRBD1	TRBJ1-5	TRBV28	CASTTGQGDQPQHF	TGTGCCAGCACCACGGGACAGGGGGATCAGCCCCAGCATTTT
-	-	TRBJ2-2	TRBV3-1/TRBV3-2	CASSLFQGTLFTSNTGELFF	TGTGCCAGCAGCCTTTTCCAAGGGACATTATTTACTTCGAACACCGGGGAGCTGTTTTTT
-	-	TRBJ2-2	TRBV11-3	CASSLAAGELFF	TGTGCCAGCAGCTTGGCGGCCGGGGAGCTGTTTTTT
-	TRBD1	TRBJ2-7	TRBV19	CASSRTGGDYEQYF	TGTGCCAGTTCCAGGACAGGGGGTGACTACGAGCAGTACTTC
-	-	TRBJ2-7	TRBV30	CAWSTGENYEQYF	TGTGCCTGGAGTACAGGTGAGAACTACGAGCAGTACTTC
-	TRBD1	TRBJ1-1	TRBV5-8	CASSLPGQGFWGAFF	TGTGCCAGCAGCTTGCCGGGACAGGGATTTTGGGGGGCTTTCTTT